This TCR beta chain was recorded in a study of cytomegalovirus exposure and HLA in healthy donors. Study-level findings and limits: A previous analysis found most TCR beta V segments productive roughly 87% or roughly 30% of the time. Only CMV serostatus was available as immune exposure information.

With regard to this clone: The antigen remains unidentified.

CDR3 length equals 14 residues. Germline CDR1 reads SGDLS; CDR2 reads YYNGEE. The V end was cut by 0 bases, the J end by 4 bases, with 11 bases between. The PCR ran on 60 Vbeta and 13 Jbeta primers. The assay was immunoSEQ multiplex PCR, and TCRdb's table has in-frame clones only and misses some. The table shows around 150,000 clones, with around four fifths occurring only once. The chain joins TRBV9 to TRBJ2-7; D is possibly TRBD1 (6 bases). The TCR originated in a man aged 50-60 years in good health and CMV-seropositive. The material sequenced was PBMCs. The CDR3 protein is CASSVGTDPYEQYF. DNA of the CDR3: TGTGCCAGCAGCGTAGGGACAGATCCGTACGAGCAGTACTTC.